This T cell receptor beta chain was recorded in a study of shared clonotypes between healthy human individuals. Produced via immunoSEQ multiplex PCR; TCRdb's table is partial and in-frame only. The table includes hundreds of thousands of clones, approximately 96% detected once. Germline V gene lookup returns CDR1 MNHEY and CDR2 SVGAGI. Trimming took 5 bases from V and 3 from J, leaving 8 bases between them. The CDR3 extends over 13 amino acids. About this clone itself: Its antigen is unidentified.

Findings and limits, study-wide: Clonotypes shared by all four sorted-subset donors had higher generation probabilities than non-shared clonotypes.

It was CD45RO-negative cells, positively selected for CCR7, that made up naive CD8 cells, with terminally differentiated effector memory CD45RA+ cells excluded. Caucasian adults living in Nashville, Tennessee, provided all samples. This clonotype was sampled from a woman in her twenties or thirties in good health. The chain joins TRBV6-5 to TRBJ2-1, with a tentative D call TRBD1 (5 bases). Sequencing was done on a sample of naive CD8+ T cells sorted from blood. CDR3: CASSQGIYNEQFF. The CDR3 DNA is TGTGCCAGCAGTCAGGGAATCTACAATGAGCAGTTCTTC.